Below, 26 T cell receptor beta chains from the same sample are listed, as sequenced in a study of response to subunit inactivated influenza vaccine. TCRdb re-called the RT-PCR reads through MiXCR, storing one row per CDR3 protein. The table has 550,000 to 650,000 distinct CDR3 sequences, roughly 10% seen once. The sequenced sample was PBMCs from blood, obtained on the day of vaccination. The receptor source for this set is a man aged 50 to 60 who received an inactivated influenza vaccine.

This clonotype was found many times. The chain uses TRBV12-3 or TRBV12-4 and TRBJ2-1, with D tentatively TRBD1 (5 bases). V was cut by 0 bases and J by 12 bases, with 9 bases left in between. The CDR3 sequence is 12 residues long. DNA of the CDR3: TGTGCCAGCAGTTTAGCCCAGCAGGGGCAGTTCTTC. It codes for CASSLAQQGQFF.

In its sample, this clonotype was seen many times. The chain carries TRBV7-2 and TRBJ2-5; weak D call: TRBD2 (6 bases). V was trimmed by 3 bases and J by 7 bases, leaving 18 bases between them. Germline CDR1 reads SGHTA; CDR2 reads FQGNSA. The CDR3 consists of 15 residues. The CDR3 reads CASSLSGLLDWTQYF. The CDR3 nucleotides read TGTGCCAGCAGCTTGTCGGGACTCCTTGATTGGACCCAGTACTTC.

V and J are TRBV12-3 or TRBV12-4 and TRBJ2-1; the D is unclear. CDR3 size: 10 residues. Trimming removed 2 bases from V and 8 bases from J, with 1 base in between. CDR3 amino acids: CASSLYEQFF. CDR3 nucleotide sequence: TGTGCCAGCAGTTTATATGAGCAGTTCTTC.

The V call is TRBV10-3, the J call TRBJ2-3; D uncertain. Germline V gene sequence: CDR1 ENHRY, CDR2 SYGVKD. This CDR3 is built from 13 residues. Trimming shortened V by 7 bases and J by 2 bases, and 10 bases separated the two germline ends. The CDR3 region has the DNA TGTGCCATCACCACGGACCACACAGATACGCAGTATTTT. It yields the protein CAITTDHTDTQYF.

This clonotype came up many times. V gene TRBV12-3 or TRBV12-4 combines with J gene TRBJ2-3; D remains ambiguous. The V end was cut by 2 bases, the J end by 2 bases, with 5 bases between. The CDR3 has 13 amino acids. The CDR3 coding sequence is TGTGCCAGCAGTTTACGGTTCACAGATACGCAGTATTTT. Translated, it gives CASSLRFTDTQYF.

In regard to this clonotype: An end of the junction differs from the germline gene, which may be a read error. This rearrangement joins TRBV10-3 to TRBJ2-1; no clear D. This CDR3 has 15 residues. Germline V CDR1 and CDR2: ENHRY, SYGVKD. The CDR3 reads CAISESFRGYYEQFF. In DNA form, the CDR3 reads TGTGCCATCAGTGAGTCGTTCCGCGGCTACTATGAGCAGTTCTTC.

This clonotype occurred a few times. The V gene is TRBV20-1, the J gene TRBJ2-7; a possible D gene is TRBD1 (6 bases). The CDR3 consists of 15 residues. The germline CDR1 and CDR2 sequences are DFQATT and SNEGSKA (reference sequence). The V end was cut by 5 bases, the J end by 0 bases, with 17 bases between. CDR3 amino acids: CSADPGTRFSYEQYF. CDR3 sequence (DNA): TGCAGTGCTGATCCTGGGACACGGTTCTCCTACGAGCAGTACTTC.

Only a few counts were recorded for this clonotype. The chain uses TRBV7-6 and TRBJ2-5, with a weak D call TRBD2 (5 bases). The V gene's germline CDR1 is SGHVS and CDR2 FNYEAQ. This CDR3 comprises 14 residues. Trimming left V 1 base short and J 5 bases short, with 11 bases between. CDR3 DNA sequence: TGTGCCAGCAGCTTAGAAATCGGGATCGAGACCCAGTACTTC. Translated: CASSLEIGIETQYF.

This clonotype appeared a few times. This rearrangement joins TRBV7-3 to TRBJ2-2; 7 bases map to TRBD2. Germline CDR1 is SGHTA and CDR2 is FQGTGA. J was trimmed by 6 bases and V by 4 bases; bases with no gene match: 8. CDR3 length: 15 amino acids. Here the CDR3 DNA reads TGTGCCAGCAGCTCGGCCGGCGGGAGTTCCGGGGAGCTGTTTTTT. This encodes CASSSAGGSSGELFF.

This clonotype was detected many times. V usage is TRBV12-3 or TRBV12-4 and J usage is TRBJ2-1; D remains unclear. The CDR3 is made up of 12 amino acids. V lost 7 bases and J 6 bases, leaving 10 bases between the germline ends. This CDR3 reads CASMHPPNEQFF. DNA of the CDR3: TGTGCCAGCATGCACCCCCCCAATGAGCAGTTCTTC.

This clonotype was seen a handful of times. This rearrangement joins TRBV2 to TRBJ1-1; no firm D call. V was pared by 2 bases and J by 3 bases, with 7 bases between. The CDR3 has 13 amino acids. Germline V CDR1 and CDR2: SNHLY, FYNNEI. The CDR3: CASSEMRDTEAFF. The DNA of the CDR3 is TGTGCCAGCAGTGAAATGAGGGACACTGAAGCTTTCTTT.

The sample holds a few counts of this clonotype. The chain is built from TRBV12-3 or TRBV12-4 and TRBJ2-1; the D gene could be TRBD1 or TRBD2 (6 bases each). The CDR3 extends over 16 amino acids. V lost 3 bases to trimming and J lost 2 bases, with 14 bases between them. Here the CDR3 DNA reads TGTGCCAGCAGTTTCCCAGGGGAGCGGGCCTACAATGAGCAGTTCTTC. It yields the protein CASSFPGERAYNEQFF.

This clonotype has only a few counts. V gene TRBV2 combines with J gene TRBJ2-4; TRBD2 aligns across 9 bases. V shed 7 bases and J 1 base; nucleotides not matched to a gene: 5. The CDR3 contains 15 residues. Germline-derived CDR1 and CDR2 are SNHLY and FYNNEI. This CDR3 reads CASTAGGPAKNIQYF. The CDR3 DNA is TGTGCCAGCACCGCGGGGGGGCCGGCCAAAAACATTCAGTACTTC.

V and J are TRBV5-1 and TRBJ2-5, with 7 bases matching TRBD1. Trimming cost V 0 bases and J 1 base; bases outside gene matches: 3. This CDR3 has 15 amino acids. Looked up from germline, CDR1 is SGHRS and CDR2 is YFSETQ. The CDR3 DNA is TGCGCCAGCAGCTTGGGGGACAGCTTCCAAGAGACCCAGTACTTC. Its protein is CASSLGDSFQETQYF.

This clonotype was seen a handful of times. The chain couples TRBV4-3 to TRBJ1-5; a possible D gene is TRBD1 (5 bases). Germline lookup yields CDR1 LGHNA and CDR2 YSLEER. The CDR3 extends over 15 amino acids. The V and J ends lost 4 bases and 4 bases respectively, with 14 bases between them. CDR3 nucleotides: TGCGCCAGCAGCCTGACAGCGAGGGATAATCAGCCCCAGCATTTT. Translated: CASSLTARDNQPQHF.

This clonotype was recorded many times. The CDR3 region is CASSFTIQETQYF. CDR3 DNA: TGTGCCAGCAGCTTTACGATACAAGAGACCCAGTACTTC. This chain connects TRBV7-3 to TRBJ2-5; D unclear. The CDR3 runs to 13 residues. V lost 3 bases and J 2 bases, leaving 7 bases between the germline ends. CDR1 and CDR2 from the germline V gene are SGHTA and FQGTGA. The full variable domain, with the rest looked up from reference TRBV7-3 and TRBJ2-5, is GAGVSQTPSNKVTEKGKYVELRCDPISGHTALYWYRQSLGQGPEFLIYFQGTGAADDSGLPNDRFFAVRPEGSVSTLKIQRTERGDSAVYLCASSFTIQETQYFGPGTRLLVL.

This clonotype has more than one count but fewer than ten. The J gene is TRBJ2-7, the V gene TRBV5-1, with 8 positions matching TRBD1. Trimming cost V 4 bases and J 3 bases; bases outside gene matches: 6. The CDR3 extends over 14 amino acids. Germline lookup yields CDR1 SGHRS and CDR2 YFSETQ. CDR3 bases: TGCGCCAGCAGCCACGGGACAGGCAACTACGAGCAGTACTTC. It codes for CASSHGTGNYEQYF.

The genes are TRBV20-1 and TRBJ2-2; 14 nucleotides line up with TRBD2. V shed 5 bases, J shed 1 base, and the junction held 3 bases outside the gene matches. The length of the CDR3 is 16 residues. The germline V gene has CDR1 DFQATT and CDR2 SNEGSKA (reference sequence). The CDR3 DNA sequence: TGCAGTGCTCGACTAGCGGGAGGGGGGAACACCGGGGAGCTGTTTTTT. It encodes CSARLAGGGNTGELFF.

On this clonotype itself: The CDR3 carries no conserved terminal phenylalanine or tryptophan, so it likely arises from a read error. The CDR3: CASSLAPGQGTTEAFV. Here the CDR3 DNA reads TGTGCCAGCAGCTTGGCTCCGGGGCAGGGTACCACTGAAGCTTTCGTT. V is TRBV11-2 and J is TRBJ1-1, with D tentatively TRBD1 (5 bases). Trimming left V 3 bases short and J 4 bases short, with 18 bases between. Germline V gene sequence: CDR1 SGHAT, CDR2 FQNNGV. This CDR3 has 16 residues.

This clonotype was seen only a few times. The chain employs TRBV20-1 and TRBJ1-2; unclear D gene. Germline loops: CDR1 DFQATT, CDR2 SNEGSKA (reference sequence). Trimming pared 4 bases from V and 2 bases from J, leaving 17 bases between. CDR3 length equals 15 residues. The CDR3 DNA sequence: TGCAGTGCTAAACCCCCGTCAGGAGGAAACTATGGCTACACCTTC. It encodes CSAKPPSGGNYGYTF.

This chain uses TRBV20-1 with TRBJ1-1; D uncertain. CDR1 DFQATT and CDR2 SNEGSKA come from the germline V gene (reference sequence). V gave up 3 bases and J gave up 1 base, with 0 bases separating them. The CDR3 consists of 10 residues. CDR3 nucleotide sequence: TGCAGTGCTAGGAACACTGAAGCTTTCTTT. This codes for CSARNTEAFF.

This clonotype was seen a few times. The rearrangement uses TRBV29-1 and TRBJ2-1; D possibly corresponds to TRBD1 (6 bases). The CDR3 extends over 13 amino acids. The V and J ends lost 8 bases and 1 base respectively, with 12 bases between them. The germline gives CDR1 SQVTM, CDR2 ANQGSEA. Written as DNA, the CDR3 is TGCAGCAGTTCCGGGACATCCTACAATGAGCAGTTCTTC. Translating gives CSSSGTSYNEQFF.

The sample holds a few counts of this clonotype. This chain links TRBV5-1 with TRBJ2-2, with D maybe TRBD2 (6 bases). Germline CDR1 is SGHRS and CDR2 is YFSETQ. CDR3 length: 16 amino acids. V was shortened by 3 bases and J by 0 bases, with 12 bases between the two germline ends. The DNA for the CDR3 is TGCGCCAGCAGCTCCCGCGGGGTCGCGAACACCGGGGAGCTGTTTTTT. Protein product: CASSSRGVANTGELFF.

This clonotype was picked up many times. This chain uses TRBV2 with TRBJ2-4; no firm D call. The V gene's germline CDR1 is SNHLY and CDR2 FYNNEI. The CDR3 runs to 10 residues. The V end was cut by 8 bases, the J end by 9 bases, with 8 bases between. The CDR3 coding sequence is TGTGCCAGCGCCCAAGGCATTCAGTACTTC. This encodes CASAQGIQYF. Full variable domain (remainder filled in from reference TRBV2 and TRBJ2-4): EPEVTQTPSHQVTQMGQEVILRCVPISNHLYFYWYRQILGQKVEFLVSFYNNEISEKSEIFDDQFSVERPDGSNFTLKIRSTKLEDSAMYFCASAQGIQYFGAGTRLSVL.

This clonotype was seen a few times. The chain links TRBV27 to TRBJ2-7; TRBD1 matches 7 bases. The CDR3 sequence is 15 residues long. V dropped 5 bases and J dropped 3; count of bases not matched to a gene: 10. Germline CDR1 MNHEY, CDR2 SMNVEV (reference sequence). CDR3 in amino acids: CASSPGTASLYEQYF. The CDR3 DNA sequence: TGTGCCAGCAGTCCGGGGACAGCCTCCCTCTACGAGCAGTACTTC.

This clonotype has only a few counts. The chain has TRBV25-1 and TRBJ2-5, with D possibly matching TRBD2 (6 bases). Looked up from germline, CDR1 is MGHDK and CDR2 is SYGVNS. V shed 5 bases and J shed 13 bases, with 14 bases lying between them. This CDR3 has 11 amino acids. The CDR3 protein is CASSPGRGLYF. The CDR3 DNA follows: TGTGCCAGCAGTCCCGGGAGAGGGCTGTACTTC.